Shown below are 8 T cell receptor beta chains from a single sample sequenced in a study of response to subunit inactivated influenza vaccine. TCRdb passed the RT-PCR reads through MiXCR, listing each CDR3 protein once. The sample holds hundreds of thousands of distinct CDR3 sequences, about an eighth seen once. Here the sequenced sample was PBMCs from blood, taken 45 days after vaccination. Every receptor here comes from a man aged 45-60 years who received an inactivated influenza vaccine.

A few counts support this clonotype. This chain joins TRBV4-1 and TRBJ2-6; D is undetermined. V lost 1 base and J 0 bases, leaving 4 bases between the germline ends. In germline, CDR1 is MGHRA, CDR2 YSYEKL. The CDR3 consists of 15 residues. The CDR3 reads CASSQAPSGANVLTF. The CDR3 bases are TGCGCCAGCAGCCAAGCGCCCTCTGGGGCCAACGTCCTGACTTTC.

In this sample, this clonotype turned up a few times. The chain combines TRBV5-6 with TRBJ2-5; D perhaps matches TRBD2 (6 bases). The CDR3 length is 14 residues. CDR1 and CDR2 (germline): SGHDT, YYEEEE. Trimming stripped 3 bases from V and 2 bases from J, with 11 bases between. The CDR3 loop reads CASSYLAIQETQYF. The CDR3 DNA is TGTGCCAGCAGCTACCTAGCGATTCAAGAGACCCAGTACTTC.

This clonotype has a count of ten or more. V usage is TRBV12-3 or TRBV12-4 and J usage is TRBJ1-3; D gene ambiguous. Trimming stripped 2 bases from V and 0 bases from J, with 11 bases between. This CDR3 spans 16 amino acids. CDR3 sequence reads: CASSLFPDDSGNTIYF. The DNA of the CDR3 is TGTGCCAGCAGTTTATTCCCGGATGACTCTGGAAACACCATATATTTT.

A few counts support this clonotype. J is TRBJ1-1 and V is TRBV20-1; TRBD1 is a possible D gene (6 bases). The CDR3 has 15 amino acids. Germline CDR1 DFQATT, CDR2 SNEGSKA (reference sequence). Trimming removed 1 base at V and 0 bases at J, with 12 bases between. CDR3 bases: TGCAGTGCTAGAGTGCCAGGGGTTATGAACACTGAAGCTTTCTTT. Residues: CSARVPGVMNTEAFF.

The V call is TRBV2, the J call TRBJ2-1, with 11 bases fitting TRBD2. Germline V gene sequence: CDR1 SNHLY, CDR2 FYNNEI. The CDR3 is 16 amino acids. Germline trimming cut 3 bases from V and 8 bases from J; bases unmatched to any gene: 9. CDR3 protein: CASSDPSGGYGDEQFF. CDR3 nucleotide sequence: TGTGCCAGCAGTGACCCTAGCGGGGGGTACGGCGATGAGCAGTTCTTC.

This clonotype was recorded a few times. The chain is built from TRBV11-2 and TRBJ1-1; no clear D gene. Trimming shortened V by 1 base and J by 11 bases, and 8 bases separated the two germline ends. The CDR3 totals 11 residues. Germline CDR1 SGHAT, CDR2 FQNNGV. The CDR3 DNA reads TGTGCCAGCAGCTTAGGCGGCACCGCTTTCTTT. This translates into CASSLGGTAFF.

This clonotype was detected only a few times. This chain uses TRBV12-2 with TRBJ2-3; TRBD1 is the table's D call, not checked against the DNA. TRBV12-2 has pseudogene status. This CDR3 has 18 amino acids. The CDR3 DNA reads TGTGCAAGTCGCTCACCTCTTCGCCTAGCGCCCAGCACAGATACGCAGTATTTT. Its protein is CASRSPLRLAPSTDTQYF.

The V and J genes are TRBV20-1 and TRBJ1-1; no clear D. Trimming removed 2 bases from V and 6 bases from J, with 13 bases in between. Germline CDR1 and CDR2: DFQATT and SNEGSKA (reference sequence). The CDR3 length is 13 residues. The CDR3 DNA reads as TGCAGTGCTAGACCTGCTCCCCCGCCTGAAGCTTTCTTT. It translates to CSARPAPPPEAFF.